Listed below are T cell receptor beta chains from one sample, sequenced in a study of CD8+ T cells in alopecia areata. Clones were sequenced by immunoSEQ multiplex PCR, and TCRdb holds only the in-frame ones, with some missing. The sample lists about 140,000 clones; roughly 60% were seen once. Material for sequencing was CD4+ T cells sorted from blood. All receptors come from a human donor in good health. Both conserved end residues are part of each CDR3. The order of the fields is CDR3 protein, CDR3 DNA, D gene, J gene, V gene, clone size. The D gene is left open where the match is weak. Clone sizes are given selectively: once, few, many, or a class where the clone is expanded.

CSVDDEAYEQYF TGCAGCGTTGATGACGAAGCCTACGAGCAGTACTTC . TRBJ2-7 TRBV29-1 .
CAWSPRQIVSGELFF TGTGCCTGGAGTCCGCGACAAATAGTGTCCGGGGAGCTGTTTTTT . TRBJ2-2 TRBV30 .
CASSGQTRTEAFF TGTGCCAGTAGCGGACAGACACGAACTGAAGCTTTCTTT . TRBJ1-1 TRBV7-9 few
CASSPIRFGYEQYF TGCGCCAGCAGCCCAATCCGGTTTGGCTACGAGCAGTACTTC . TRBJ2-7 TRBV5-1 .
CASRKGPYEQYF TGTGCCAGCAGGAAAGGACCGTACGAGCAGTACTTC . TRBJ2-7 TRBV28 .
CAWTGLWHEKLFF TGTGCCTGGACGGGGCTCTGGCATGAAAAACTGTTTTTT . TRBJ1-4 TRBV30 .
CASSRLQGTREQYF TGTGCCAGCTCAAGACTCCAGGGCACTCGCGAGCAGTACTTC . TRBJ2-7 TRBV18 many
CASSLGGTGATEAFF TGTGCCAGCAGCTTAGGCGGGACAGGGGCCACTGAAGCTTTCTTT TRBD1 TRBJ1-1 TRBV7-2 .
CATSRGTAKTQYF TGTGCCACCAGCAGAGGGACCGCGAAGACCCAGTACTTC . TRBJ2-5 TRBV15 .
CASSSTGDVVYGYTF TGTGCCAGCAGCAGTACAGGGGACGTTGTATATGGCTACACCTTC TRBD1 TRBJ1-2 TRBV6-6 few
CASSSLRTGVIYEQYF TGTGCCAGCAGTTCCCTCCGGACAGGGGTAATCTACGAGCAGTACTTC TRBD1 TRBJ2-7 TRBV27 .
CAWSVLGSMGTQYF TGTGCCTGGAGTGTACTTGGGAGTATGGGGACCCAGTACTTC . TRBJ2-5 TRBV30 .
CSVENGGAGELFF TGCAGCGTTGAAAACGGCGGGGCCGGAGAGCTGTTTTTT . TRBJ2-2 TRBV29-1 .
CSVAPHTSSYEQYF TGCAGCGTTGCGCCTCACACCTCCTCCTACGAGCAGTACTTC . TRBJ2-7 TRBV29-1 .
CAWSGSGNTEAFF TGTGCCTGGAGTGGAAGTGGGAACACTGAAGCTTTCTTT . TRBJ1-1 TRBV30 .
CASSIAGMSYNEQFF TGTGCCAGCAGCATAGCGGGAATGTCCTACAATGAGCAGTTCTTC TRBD2 TRBJ2-1 TRBV11-2 once
CASSPGTRRNEQFF TGTGCCAGCTCACCGGGGACTAGACGAAATGAGCAGTTCTTC TRBD2 TRBJ2-1 TRBV18 .
CAWSPGVAYEQYF TGTGCCTGGAGTCCAGGCGTTGCCTACGAGCAGTACTTC . TRBJ2-7 TRBV30 .
CASSPSAIGYEQYF TGTGCCAGCAGCCCCTCTGCCATCGGGTACGAGCAGTACTTC . TRBJ2-7 TRBV7-8 .
CASSLSPAGGPIF TGTGCCAGCAGCTTAAGCCCAGCGGGAGGCCCCATCTTC TRBD2 TRBJ2-1 TRBV5-6 .
CSVSANEKLFF TGCAGCGTGAGTGCTAATGAAAAACTGTTTTTT . TRBJ1-4 TRBV29-1 .
CSVGRGVGYEQYF TGCAGCGTTGGGAGGGGGGTAGGCTACGAGCAGTACTTC . TRBJ2-7 TRBV29-1 .
CASSVETDTEAFF TGTGCCAGCAGCGTAGAAACGGACACTGAAGCTTTCTTT . TRBJ1-1 TRBV9 .
CASSKEFAYEQYF TGTGCCAGCAGTAAGGAGTTCGCCTACGAGCAGTACTTC . TRBJ2-7 TRBV6-5 .
CASSFGGAFNTDTQYF TGTGCCAGCAGCTTCGGAGGGGCCTTCAACACAGATACGCAGTATTTT . TRBJ2-3 TRBV7-9 few
CASSLDSPYEQYF TGTGCCAGCAGCTTAGATTCGCCCTACGAGCAGTACTTC . TRBJ2-7 TRBV11-2 .
CASTDQVVNEQFF TGTGCCAGCACTGACCAGGTTGTCAATGAGCAGTTCTTC . TRBJ2-1 TRBV5-6 .
CSARDSEYEQYF TGCAGCGCGAGGGACAGCGAGTACGAGCAGTACTTC TRBD1 TRBJ2-7 TRBV29-1 .
CASSQTGLADRYNEQFF TGTGCCAGCAGCCAAACGGGACTAGCGGACCGCTACAATGAGCAGTTCTTC TRBD2 TRBJ2-1 TRBV28 few
CASSPWTGLYEQYF TGTGCCAGCAGCCCTTGGACAGGGCTCTACGAGCAGTACTTC TRBD1 TRBJ2-7 TRBV14 few